The present T cell receptor (beta chain) was sequenced within a study of blood T cell repertoires in COVID-19. The wider study: Both acute and convalescent COVID-19 samples were obtained from the United States, Italy and Spain. From T cells, B-cell-depleted T cells, or PBMCs came the material, which was cDNA or gDNA.

The CDR3 covers 16 residues. With 1 base clipped from V and 2 bases from J, the junction kept 5 bases outside the gene matches. CDR1 is WNHNN and CDR2 is SYGVQD in the germline V gene (reference sequence). In the authors' methods: Estimated nucleated cell counts came from reference gene primer amplification. Libraries were prepared by immunoSEQ multiplex PCR; TCRdb keeps only in-frame clonotypes and omits some of them. Clone size and the V and J calls come from that table; the DNA yielded D and trimming. The repertoire has 150,000 to 200,000 clones, roughly nine tenths of them found once; the top ten carry roughly 2%.

The V and J genes are TRBV10-1 and TRBJ2-1; TRBD2 aligns across 7 bases. Source material: peripheral blood. This TCR was recovered from a man between 65 and 85 years old with active or convalescent COVID-19. In nucleotides, the CDR3 is TGCGCCAGCAGTGAGTACACGGGGGGTGCCTACAATGAGCAGTTCTTC. Amino acids: CASSEYTGGAYNEQFF.